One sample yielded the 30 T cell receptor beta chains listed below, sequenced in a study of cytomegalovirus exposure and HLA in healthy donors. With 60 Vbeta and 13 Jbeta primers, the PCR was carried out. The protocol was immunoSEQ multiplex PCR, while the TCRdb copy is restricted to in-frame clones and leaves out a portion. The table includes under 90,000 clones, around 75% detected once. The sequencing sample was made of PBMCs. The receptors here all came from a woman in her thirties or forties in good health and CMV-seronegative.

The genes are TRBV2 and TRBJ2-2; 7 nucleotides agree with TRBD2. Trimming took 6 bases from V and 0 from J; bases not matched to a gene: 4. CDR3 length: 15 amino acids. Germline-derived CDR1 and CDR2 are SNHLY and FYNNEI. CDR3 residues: CASSLLAPNTGELFF. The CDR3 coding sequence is TGTGCCAGCAGCCTACTAGCGCCGAACACCGGGGAGCTGTTTTTT.

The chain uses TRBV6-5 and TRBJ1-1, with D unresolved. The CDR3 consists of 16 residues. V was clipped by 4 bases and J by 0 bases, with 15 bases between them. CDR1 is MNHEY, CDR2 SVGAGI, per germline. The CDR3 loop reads CASSSLGGQMNTEAFF. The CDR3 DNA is TGTGCCAGCAGTTCCCTGGGAGGCCAAATGAACACTGAAGCTTTCTTT.

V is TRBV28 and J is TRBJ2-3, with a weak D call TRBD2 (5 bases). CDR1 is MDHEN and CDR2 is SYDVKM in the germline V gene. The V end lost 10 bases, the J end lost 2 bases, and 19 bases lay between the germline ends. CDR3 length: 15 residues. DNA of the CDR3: TGTGCCACCAAGGGAGAACGGGGTCACACAGATACGCAGTATTTT. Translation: CATKGERGHTDTQYF.

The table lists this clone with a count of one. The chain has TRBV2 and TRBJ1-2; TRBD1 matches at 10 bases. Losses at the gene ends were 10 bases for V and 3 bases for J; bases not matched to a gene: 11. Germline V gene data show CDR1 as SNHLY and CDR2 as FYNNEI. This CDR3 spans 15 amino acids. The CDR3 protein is CATLSGTGVDYGYTF. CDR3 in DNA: TGTGCCACCCTTTCCGGGACAGGGGTCGACTATGGCTACACCTTC.

This chain's CDR3 is CASSMSGGGNTEAFF. CDR3 sequence (DNA): TGTGCCAGCAGTATGTCAGGGGGCGGGAACACTGAAGCTTTCTTT. The chain is built from TRBV6-5 and TRBJ1-1; 8 nucleotides match TRBD1. The junction had 6 bases not matched to a gene; V was cut back by 5 bases and J by 1 base. The CDR3 is made up of 15 amino acids. Germline V gene sequence: CDR1 MNHEY, CDR2 SVGAGI.

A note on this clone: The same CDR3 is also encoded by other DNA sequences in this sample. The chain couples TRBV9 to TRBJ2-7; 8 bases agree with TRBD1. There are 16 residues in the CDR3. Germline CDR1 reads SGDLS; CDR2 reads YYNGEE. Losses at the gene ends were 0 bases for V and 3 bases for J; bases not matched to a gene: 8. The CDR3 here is CASSVASQGAVYEQYF. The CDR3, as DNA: TGTGCCAGCAGCGTAGCGAGCCAGGGGGCCGTCTACGAGCAGTACTTC.

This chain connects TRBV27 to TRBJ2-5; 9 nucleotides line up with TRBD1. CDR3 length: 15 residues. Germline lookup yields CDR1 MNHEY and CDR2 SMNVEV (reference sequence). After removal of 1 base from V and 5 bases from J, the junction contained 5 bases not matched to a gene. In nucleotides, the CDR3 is TGTGCCAGCAGTTTATTCCTCGGGACAGGGGAGACCCAGTACTTC. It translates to CASSLFLGTGETQYF.

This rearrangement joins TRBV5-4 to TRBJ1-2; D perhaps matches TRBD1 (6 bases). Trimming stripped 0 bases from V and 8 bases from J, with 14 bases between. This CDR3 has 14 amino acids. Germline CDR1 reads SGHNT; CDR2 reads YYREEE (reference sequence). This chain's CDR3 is CASSLETGRFGYTF. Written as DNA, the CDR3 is TGTGCCAGCAGCTTGGAAACAGGGCGTTTCGGCTACACCTTC.

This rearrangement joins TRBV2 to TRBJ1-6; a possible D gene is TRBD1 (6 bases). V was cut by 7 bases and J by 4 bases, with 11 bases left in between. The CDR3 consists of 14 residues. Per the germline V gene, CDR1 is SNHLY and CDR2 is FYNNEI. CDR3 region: CASNEGQYNSPLHF. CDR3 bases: TGTGCCAGCAACGAGGGACAATATAATTCACCCCTCCACTTT.

Here the CDR3 DNA reads TGTGCCAGCAGTGGGTCGACAGGGACTGGGGCCAACGTCCTGACTTTC. It translates to CASSGSTGTGANVLTF. The rearrangement links TRBV6-1 to TRBJ2-6, with TRBD1 matching 7 bases. V shed 4 bases and J 2 bases; nucleotides not matched to a gene: 5. This CDR3 spans 16 amino acids. The germline V gene has CDR1 MNHNS and CDR2 SASEGT.

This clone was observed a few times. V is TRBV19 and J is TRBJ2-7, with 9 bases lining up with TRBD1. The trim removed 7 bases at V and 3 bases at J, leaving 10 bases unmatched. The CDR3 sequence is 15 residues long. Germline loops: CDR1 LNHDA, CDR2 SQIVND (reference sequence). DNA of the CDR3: TGTGCCAGTAAATCCGGGGGACAGGGATTCTACGAGCAGTACTTC. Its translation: CASKSGGQGFYEQYF. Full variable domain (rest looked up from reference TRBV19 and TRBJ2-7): DGGITQSPKYLFRKEGQNVTLSCEQNLNHDAMYWYRQDPGQGLRLIYYSQIVNDFQKGDIAEGYSVSREKKESFPLTVTSAQKNPTAFYLCASKSGGQGFYEQYFGPGTRLTVT.

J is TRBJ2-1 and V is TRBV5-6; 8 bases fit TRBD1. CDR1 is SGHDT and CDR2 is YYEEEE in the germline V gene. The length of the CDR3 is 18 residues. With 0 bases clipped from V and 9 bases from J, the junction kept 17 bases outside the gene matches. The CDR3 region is CASSLVGRGRVGASEQFF. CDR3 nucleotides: TGTGCCAGCAGCTTGGTGGGCAGGGGGCGCGTCGGGGCCAGTGAGCAGTTCTTC.

The CDR3 region is CASSLGLAGDQETQYF. The CDR3 DNA reads TGTGCCAGCAGCTTAGGGTTAGCGGGCGACCAAGAGACCCAGTACTTC. The chain joins TRBV7-8 to TRBJ2-5, with 7 bases matching TRBD2. The junction had 5 bases not matched to a gene; V was cut back by 1 base and J by 0 bases. This CDR3 region has 16 residues. Germline V gene lookup returns CDR1 SGHVS and CDR2 FQNEAQ.

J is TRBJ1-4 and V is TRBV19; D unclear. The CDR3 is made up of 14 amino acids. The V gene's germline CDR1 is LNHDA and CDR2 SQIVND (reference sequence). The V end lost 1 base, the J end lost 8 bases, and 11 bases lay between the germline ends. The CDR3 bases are TGTGCCAGTAGTATAGCAACGGCGGGAGAAAAACTGTTTTTT. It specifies CASSIATAGEKLFF.

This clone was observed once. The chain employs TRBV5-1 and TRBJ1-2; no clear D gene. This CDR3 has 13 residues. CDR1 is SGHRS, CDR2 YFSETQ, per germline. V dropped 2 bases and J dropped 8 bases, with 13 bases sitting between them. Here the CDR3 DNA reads TGCGCCAGCAGCTTCGGGGATACTAGGGGCTACACCTTC. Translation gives CASSFGDTRGYTF.

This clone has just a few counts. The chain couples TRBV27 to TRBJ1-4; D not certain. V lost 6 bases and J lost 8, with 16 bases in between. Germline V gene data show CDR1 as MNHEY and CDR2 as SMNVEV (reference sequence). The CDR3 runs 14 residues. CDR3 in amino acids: CASSLRAGGEKLFF. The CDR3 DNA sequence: TGTGCCAGCAGCCTAAGGGCGGGAGGGGAAAAACTGTTTTTT.

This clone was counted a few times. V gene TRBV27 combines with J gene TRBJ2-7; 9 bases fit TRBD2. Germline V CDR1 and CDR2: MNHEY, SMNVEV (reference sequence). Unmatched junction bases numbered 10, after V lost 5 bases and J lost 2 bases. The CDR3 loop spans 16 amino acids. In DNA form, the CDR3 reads TGTGCCAGCAGTCCCGCGGCGGGAGGGCAGACCTACGAGCAGTACTTC. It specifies CASSPAAGGQTYEQYF.

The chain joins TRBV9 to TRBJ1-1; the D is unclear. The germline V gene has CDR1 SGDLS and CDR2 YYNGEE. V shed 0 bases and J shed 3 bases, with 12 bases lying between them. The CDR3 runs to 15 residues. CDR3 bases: TGTGCCAGCAGCGTAGCAGCCGGGTCACACACTGAAGCTTTCTTT. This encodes CASSVAAGSHTEAFF. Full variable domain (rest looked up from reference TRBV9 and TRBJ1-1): DSGVTQTPKHLITATGQRVTLRCSPRSGDLSVYWYQQSLDQGLQFLIQYYNGEERAKGNILERFSAQQFPDLHSELNLSSLELGDSALYFCASSVAAGSHTEAFFGQGTRLTVV.

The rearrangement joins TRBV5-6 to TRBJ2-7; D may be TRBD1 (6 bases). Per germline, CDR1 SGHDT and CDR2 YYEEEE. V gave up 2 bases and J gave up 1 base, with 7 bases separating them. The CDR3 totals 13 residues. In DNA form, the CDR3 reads TGTGCCAGCAGCTTCGGGACATCCTACGAGCAGTACTTC. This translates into CASSFGTSYEQYF.

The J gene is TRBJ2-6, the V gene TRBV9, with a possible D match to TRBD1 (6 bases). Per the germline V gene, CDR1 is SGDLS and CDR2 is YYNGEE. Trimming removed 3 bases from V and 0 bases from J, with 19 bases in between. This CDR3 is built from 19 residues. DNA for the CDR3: TGTGCCAGCAGCGATAGAGGACAGTCAATCCTCTCTGGGGCCAACGTCCTGACTTTC. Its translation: CASSDRGQSILSGANVLTF.

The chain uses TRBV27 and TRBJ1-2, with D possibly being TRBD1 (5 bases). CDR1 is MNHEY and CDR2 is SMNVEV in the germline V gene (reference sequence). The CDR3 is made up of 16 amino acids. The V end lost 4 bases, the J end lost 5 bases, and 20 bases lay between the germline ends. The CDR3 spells CASSSGGGETIYGYTF. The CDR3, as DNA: TGTGCCAGCAGTTCCGGGGGAGGAGAAACAATTTATGGCTACACCTTC.

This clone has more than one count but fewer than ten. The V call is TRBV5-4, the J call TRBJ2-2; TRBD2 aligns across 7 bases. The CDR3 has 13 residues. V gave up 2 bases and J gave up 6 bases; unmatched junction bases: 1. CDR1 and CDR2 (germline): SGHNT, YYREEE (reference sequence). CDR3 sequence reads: CASSLTSAGELFF. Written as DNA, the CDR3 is TGTGCCAGCAGCTTAACTAGCGCCGGGGAGCTGTTTTTT.

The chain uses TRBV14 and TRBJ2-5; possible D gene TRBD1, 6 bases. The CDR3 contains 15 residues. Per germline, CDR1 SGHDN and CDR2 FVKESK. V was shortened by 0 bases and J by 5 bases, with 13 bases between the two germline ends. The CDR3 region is CASSQEVGAWETQYF. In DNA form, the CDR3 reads TGTGCCAGCAGCCAAGAGGTGGGGGCGTGGGAGACCCAGTACTTC.

CDR3 in amino acids: CASSRDRNNYGYTF. CDR3 coding DNA: TGTGCCAGCAGCCGGGACAGGAATAACTATGGCTACACCTTC. V gene TRBV5-6 combines with J gene TRBJ1-2; 8 nucleotides line up with TRBD1. The germline V gene has CDR1 SGHDT and CDR2 YYEEEE. Germline trimming cut 4 bases from V and 1 base from J; bases unmatched to any gene: 3. The CDR3 is 14 amino acids.

The CDR3: CASRTSGSTYNEQFF. The CDR3 DNA is TGTGCCAGCAGGACTAGCGGGAGTACCTACAATGAGCAGTTCTTC. The gene calls are TRBV5-4 and TRBJ2-1, with 12 bases identical to TRBD2. Germline V gives CDR1 SGHNT, CDR2 YYREEE (reference sequence). With V trimmed by 5 bases and J by 2 bases, 2 bases remained unmatched. This CDR3 spans 15 amino acids.

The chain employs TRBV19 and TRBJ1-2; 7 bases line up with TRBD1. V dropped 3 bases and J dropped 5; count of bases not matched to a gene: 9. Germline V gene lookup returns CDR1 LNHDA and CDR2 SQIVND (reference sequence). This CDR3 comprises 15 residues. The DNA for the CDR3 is TGTGCCAGTAGTATGACAGGGCTCACAGGTTATGGCTACACCTTC. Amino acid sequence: CASSMTGLTGYGYTF.

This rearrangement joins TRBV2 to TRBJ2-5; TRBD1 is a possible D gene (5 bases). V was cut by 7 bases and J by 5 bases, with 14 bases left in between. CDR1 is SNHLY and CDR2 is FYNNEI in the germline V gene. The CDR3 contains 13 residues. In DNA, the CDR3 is TGTGCCAGCAACACCCGTGGGGCGGAGACCCAGTACTTC. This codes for CASNTRGAETQYF. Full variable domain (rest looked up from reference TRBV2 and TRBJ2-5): EPEVTQTPSHQVTQMGQEVILRCVPISNHLYFYWYRQILGQKVEFLVSFYNNEISEKSEIFDDQFSVERPDGSNFTLKIRSTKLEDSAMYFCASNTRGAETQYFGPGTRLLVL.

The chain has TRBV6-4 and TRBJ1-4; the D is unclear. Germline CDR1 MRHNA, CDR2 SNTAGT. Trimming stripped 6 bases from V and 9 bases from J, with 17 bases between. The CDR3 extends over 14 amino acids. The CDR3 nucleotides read TGTGCCAGCAGCCCCCGAGACATACACAAAAAACTGTTTTTT. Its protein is CASSPRDIHKKLFF.

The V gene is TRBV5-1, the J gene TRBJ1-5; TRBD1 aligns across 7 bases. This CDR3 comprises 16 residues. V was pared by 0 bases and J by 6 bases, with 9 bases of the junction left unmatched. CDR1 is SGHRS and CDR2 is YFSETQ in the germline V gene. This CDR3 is CASSLDEGALGQPQHF. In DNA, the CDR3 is TGCGCCAGCAGCTTGGATGAGGGGGCGCTGGGTCAGCCCCAGCATTTT.

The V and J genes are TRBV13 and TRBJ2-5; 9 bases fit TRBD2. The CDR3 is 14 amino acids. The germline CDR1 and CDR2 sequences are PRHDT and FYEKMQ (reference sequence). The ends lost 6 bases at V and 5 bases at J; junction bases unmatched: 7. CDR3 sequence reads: CASRRGGAWETQYF. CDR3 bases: TGTGCCAGCAGGCGCGGGGGGGCCTGGGAGACCCAGTACTTC.